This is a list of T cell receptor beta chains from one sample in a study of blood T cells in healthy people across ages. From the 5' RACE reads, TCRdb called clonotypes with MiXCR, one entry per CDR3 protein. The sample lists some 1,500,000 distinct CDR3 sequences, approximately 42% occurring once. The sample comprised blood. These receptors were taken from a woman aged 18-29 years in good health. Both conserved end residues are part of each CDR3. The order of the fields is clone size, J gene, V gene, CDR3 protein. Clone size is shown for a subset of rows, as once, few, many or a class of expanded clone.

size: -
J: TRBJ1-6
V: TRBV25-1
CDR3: CASSDPYSPLHF

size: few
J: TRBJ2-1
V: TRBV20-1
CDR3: CSARPMIPLVFDEQFF

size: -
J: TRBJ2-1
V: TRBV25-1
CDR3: CASGLATYNEQFF

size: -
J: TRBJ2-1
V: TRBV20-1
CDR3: CSVWGTSGNYNEQFF

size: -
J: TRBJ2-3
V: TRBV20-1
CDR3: CSARPQLVGRDTQYF

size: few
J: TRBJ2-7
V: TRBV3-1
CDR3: CASSQPGLAYEQYF

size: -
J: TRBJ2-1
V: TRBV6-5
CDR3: CASSPDTPYNEQFF

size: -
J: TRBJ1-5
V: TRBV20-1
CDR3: CSARDPTGNQPQHF

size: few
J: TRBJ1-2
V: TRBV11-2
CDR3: CASSLGAGGGYTF

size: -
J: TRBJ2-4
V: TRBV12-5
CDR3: CASGSPGGGEQYF

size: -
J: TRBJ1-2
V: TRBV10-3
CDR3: CAISEAGGIGYGYTF

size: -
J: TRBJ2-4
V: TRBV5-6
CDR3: CASSLGRVGSGLSNIQYF

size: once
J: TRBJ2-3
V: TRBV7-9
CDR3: CAGSRGTDTQYF

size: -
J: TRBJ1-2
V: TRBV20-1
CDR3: CSAIANYGYTF

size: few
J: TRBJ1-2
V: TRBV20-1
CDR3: CSAGGGQKDYTF

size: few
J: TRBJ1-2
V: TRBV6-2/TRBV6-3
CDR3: CASGLLNNYGYTF

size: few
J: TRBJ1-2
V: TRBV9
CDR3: CASSVAKGIPGYTF

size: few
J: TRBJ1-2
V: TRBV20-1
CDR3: CSARKGLIGRGRELSGYTF

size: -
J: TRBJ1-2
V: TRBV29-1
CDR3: CSVGRQGTNYGYTF

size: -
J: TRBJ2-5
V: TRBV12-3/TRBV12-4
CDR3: CASSLGPEYEQYF

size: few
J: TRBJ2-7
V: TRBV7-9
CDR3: CASSPFGTGWSYEQYF

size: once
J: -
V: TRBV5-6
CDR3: CASSLAGGANPYNEQYF

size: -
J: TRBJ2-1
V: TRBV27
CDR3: CASSPLSGRARNEQFF

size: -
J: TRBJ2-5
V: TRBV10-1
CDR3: CASRERWGVQYF

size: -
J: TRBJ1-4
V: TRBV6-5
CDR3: CASSPRDSRGEKLFF

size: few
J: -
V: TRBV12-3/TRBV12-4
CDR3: CASSSPLVGTSYNEQYF

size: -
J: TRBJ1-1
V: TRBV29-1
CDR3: CSSTPPHDVDTEAFF

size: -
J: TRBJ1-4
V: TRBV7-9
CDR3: CASSLRDGPTNEKLFF